This T cell receptor beta chain was recorded in a study of human T cells and chemical hapten exposure. Findings and caveats of the study: Patch test scores rose with PT1 expanded TCR counts, a positive correlation. Once DPC sensitization occurred, TCRs above 1 in 1000 frequency showed no change. Versus controls, expanded TCRs had significantly more large CDR3 similarity clusters.

The length of the CDR3 is 13 residues. Trimming left V 7 bases short and J 1 base short, with 11 bases between. Germline CDR1 LNHDA, CDR2 SQIVND (reference sequence). There are many counts of this clonotype. Its antigen is unidentified. The library labeled individual cDNA molecules by adding unique molecular identifiers to them. TCRdb fed the RACE reads into MiXCR, producing one record per CDR3 protein. Altogether around 380,000 distinct CDR3 sequences are present, more than 4.5% being singletons, with the ten largest covering under 3%. Time point defined: patch test 1, 2 weeks after DPC sensitization. Treatment of the sample: therapeutic diphenylcyclopropenone sensitization with weekly scalp DPC.

The material sequenced was whole blood, taken in connection with sensitization to the hapten diphenylcyclopropenone (DPC). This clonotype was sampled from a woman aged 50 to 65 with alopecia areata. Some clones in this sample may be carry-over from other donors' samples. This chain uses TRBV19 with TRBJ2-7; the D call may be TRBD1 or TRBD2 (5 bases each). This CDR3 reads CASMGRMSYEQYF. DNA of the CDR3: TGTGCCAGTATGGGACGGATGTCCTACGAGCAGTACTTC.